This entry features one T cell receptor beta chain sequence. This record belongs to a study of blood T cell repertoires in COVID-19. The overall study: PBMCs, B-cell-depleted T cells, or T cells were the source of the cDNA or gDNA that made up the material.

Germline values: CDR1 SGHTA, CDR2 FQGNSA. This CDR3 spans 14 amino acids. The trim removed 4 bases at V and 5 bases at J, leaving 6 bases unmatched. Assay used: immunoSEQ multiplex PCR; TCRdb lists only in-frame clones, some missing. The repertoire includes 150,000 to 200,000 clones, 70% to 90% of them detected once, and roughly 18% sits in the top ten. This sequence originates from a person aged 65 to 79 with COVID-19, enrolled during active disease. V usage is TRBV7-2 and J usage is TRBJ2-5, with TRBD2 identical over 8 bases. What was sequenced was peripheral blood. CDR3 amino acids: CASSWSGSGETQYF. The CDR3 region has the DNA TGTGCCAGCAGCTGGAGCGGGAGCGGGGAGACCCAGTACTTC.